This entry lists 26 T cell receptor beta chains sequenced from one sample in a study of OX40 agonist ivuxolimab in advanced cancers. Sequencing was performed with immunoSEQ multiplex PCR; in TCRdb, only in-frame clones are kept and a portion is missing. Here the sample spans 99,000 or so clones, roughly 80% being singletons. Here the sequenced sample was CD4+ or CD8+ T cells sorted from blood, taken in a trial of the OX40 agonist ivuxolimab. The source is an adult with an advanced solid tumor such as melanoma, head and neck, liver or kidney cancer.

The chain recombines TRBV23-1 with TRBJ1-5; D unclear. TRBV23-1 is an ORF, with its function uncertain. The ends were cut back, 6 bases at V and 0 bases at J, with 12 bases in the middle. The CDR3 extends over 15 amino acids. The CDR3: CASSLRTFSNQPQHF. The CDR3 DNA reads TGCGCCAGCAGCCTTAGGACGTTTAGCAATCAGCCCCAGCATTTT.

This clone was seen only a few times. The V gene is TRBV9, the J gene TRBJ1-6; 7 nucleotides match TRBD1. The CDR3 is 13 residues long. V shed 8 bases, J shed 9 bases, and the junction held 8 bases outside the gene matches. Germline lookup yields CDR1 SGDLS and CDR2 YYNGEE. This CDR3 is CASNQGGSSPLHF. The CDR3 DNA reads as TGTGCCAGTAACCAGGGGGGAAGTTCACCCCTCCACTTT.

The chain joins TRBV7-8 to TRBJ1-3; D ambiguous. V was cut by 8 bases and J by 0 bases, with 17 bases left in between. Germline lookup yields CDR1 SGHVS and CDR2 FQNEAQ. The CDR3 is made up of 16 amino acids. The CDR3 reads CASSGSVLNSGNTIYF. The CDR3 region has the DNA TGTGCCAGCTCCGGGTCCGTGTTAAACTCTGGAAACACCATATATTTT.

The sample holds a few counts of this clone. V and J are TRBV4-2 and TRBJ2-1; 9 bases align to TRBD2. CDR3 length: 17 amino acids. The junction had 8 bases not matched to a gene; V was cut back by 0 bases and J by 5 bases. Germline V gene lookup returns CDR1 LGHNA and CDR2 YNFKEQ. The CDR3 DNA reads TGTGCCAGCAGCCAAGAGGGTAGCGGGAGAAGCCACAATGAGCAGTTCTTC. It translates to CASSQEGSGRSHNEQFF.

The chain couples TRBV18 to TRBJ1-1, with D perhaps TRBD1 (6 bases). The germline gives CDR1 KGHSH, CDR2 LQKENI. V lost 6 bases, J lost 5 bases, and 16 bases lay in between. The CDR3 consists of 14 residues. The CDR3 DNA reads TGTGCCAGCTCCCTCAGGGGTCGGGATACTGAAGCTTTCTTT. Encoded protein: CASSLRGRDTEAFF.

The rearrangement joins TRBV14 to TRBJ2-3; 12 nucleotides line up with TRBD1. This CDR3 comprises 17 residues. CDR1 is SGHDN, CDR2 FVKESK, per germline. Trimming removed 3 bases from V and 1 base from J; junction bases left unmatched: 5. CDR3: CASSQAGTGGRTDTQYF. CDR3 sequence (DNA): TGTGCCAGCAGCCAGGCCGGGACAGGGGGCCGCACAGATACGCAGTATTTT.

The chain links TRBV5-1 to TRBJ2-5; D tentatively fits TRBD1 or TRBD2 (6 bases each). The CDR3 spans 16 residues. Germline V gene data show CDR1 as SGHRS and CDR2 as YFSETQ. Trimming left V 4 bases short and J 0 bases short, with 16 bases between. The CDR3 is CASSPPGAQYQETQYF. DNA for the CDR3: TGCGCCAGCAGCCCCCCGGGGGCCCAGTACCAAGAGACCCAGTACTTC.

The rearrangement links TRBV6-4 to TRBJ1-1, with D perhaps TRBD1 (5 bases). Trimming took off 6 bases at V and 2 bases at J, with 10 bases between the two ends. Germline-derived CDR1 and CDR2 are MRHNA and SNTAGT. The CDR3 loop spans 13 amino acids. CDR3 residues: CASRETDNTEAFF. Written as DNA, the CDR3 is TGTGCCAGCAGAGAGACAGATAACACTGAAGCTTTCTTT.

The J gene is TRBJ2-5, the V gene TRBV19; D is possibly TRBD1 or TRBD2 (5 bases each). The germline gives CDR1 LNHDA, CDR2 SQIVND (reference sequence). This CDR3 comprises 16 residues. V shed 2 bases and J shed 4 bases, with 17 bases lying between them. The CDR3 sequence: CASSIRGALGGETQYF. The CDR3 bases are TGTGCCAGTAGTATAAGAGGCGCGCTTGGGGGAGAGACCCAGTACTTC. Variable domain in full (rest from reference TRBV19 and TRBJ2-5): DGGITQSPKYLFRKEGQNVTLSCEQNLNHDAMYWYRQDPGQGLRLIYYSQIVNDFQKGDIAEGYSVSREKKESFPLTVTSAQKNPTAFYLCASSIRGALGGETQYFGPGTRLLVL.

V and J are TRBV5-4 and TRBJ1-4, with D perhaps matching TRBD1 (5 bases). Trimming took 4 bases from V and 8 from J, leaving 12 bases between them. Germline CDR1 is SGHNT and CDR2 is YYREEE (reference sequence). The CDR3 contains 13 residues. The CDR3 spells CASSGQGGEKLFF. DNA for the CDR3: TGTGCCAGCAGCGGGCAGGGAGGCGAAAAACTGTTTTTT.

The genes are TRBV19 and TRBJ2-7, with D possibly being TRBD1 or TRBD2 (5 bases each). The V gene's germline CDR1 is LNHDA and CDR2 SQIVND (reference sequence). The CDR3 consists of 14 residues. Trimming left V 6 bases short and J 7 bases short, with 19 bases between. The CDR3 region has the DNA TGTGCCAGTAGGCCCTATAGGGACCTGGGGGAGCAGTACTTC. It codes for CASRPYRDLGEQYF.

The V gene is TRBV4-1, the J gene TRBJ2-3, with a possible D match to TRBD1 (6 bases). The length of the CDR3 is 18 residues. V was shortened by 0 bases and J by 0 bases, with 16 bases between the two germline ends. Per germline, CDR1 MGHRA and CDR2 YSYEKL. CDR3 sequence (DNA): TGCGCCAGCAGCCAAGATACCCGCAGGGGCGGCAGCACAGATACGCAGTATTTT. It codes for CASSQDTRRGGSTDTQYF.

The chain links TRBV4-1 to TRBJ2-6; D is ambiguous. The CDR3 sequence is 15 residues long. Trimming pared 3 bases from V and 1 base from J, leaving 7 bases between. Germline V CDR1 and CDR2: MGHRA, YSYEKL. The CDR3 loop reads CASSQDLSGANVLTF. Here the CDR3 DNA reads TGCGCCAGCAGCCAGGATCTTTCTGGGGCCAACGTCCTGACTTTC.

The chain joins TRBV7-3 to TRBJ2-1; TRBD2 is a possible D gene (6 bases). CDR3 size: 14 residues. Trimming took 0 bases from V and 4 from J, leaving 7 bases between them. The germline CDR1 and CDR2 sequences are SGHTA and FQGTGA. The CDR3 nucleotides read TGTGCCAGCAGCTTAACGGGGGGATACAATGAGCAGTTCTTC. Protein product: CASSLTGGYNEQFF.

This clone has only a few counts. The chain is built from TRBV27 and TRBJ2-7; possibly TRBD2 for D (6 bases). Germline CDR1 is MNHEY and CDR2 is SMNVEV (reference sequence). The CDR3 runs 18 residues. Trimming stripped 0 bases from V and 2 bases from J, with 20 bases between. The CDR3 DNA is TGTGCCAGCAGTTTATCCTTATTACCGGCGGGGACCGCCTACGAGCAGTACTTC. This gives the protein CASSLSLLPAGTAYEQYF.

This chain connects TRBV7-9 to TRBJ2-7, with 11 positions matching TRBD2. V lost 5 bases, J lost 6 bases, and 6 bases stayed unmatched. The germline V gene encodes CDR1 SEHNR and CDR2 FQNEAQ (reference sequence). The CDR3 is 14 amino acids. CDR3 region: CASSIGTSGVEQYF. The CDR3 coding sequence is TGTGCCAGCAGCATAGGGACTAGCGGTGTCGAGCAGTACTTC. The full variable domain, its missing parts supplied by reference TRBV7-9 and TRBJ2-7, is DTGVSQNPRHKITKRGQNVTFRCDPISEHNRLYWYRQTLGQGPEFLTYFQNEAQLEKSRLLSDRFSAERPKGSFSTLEIQRTEQGDSAMYLCASSIGTSGVEQYFGPGTRLTVT.

The rearrangement joins TRBV6-1 to TRBJ1-5; the D is unclear. Trimming took 1 base from V and 0 from J, leaving 7 bases between them. Germline loops: CDR1 MNHNS, CDR2 SASEGT. The CDR3 spans 15 residues. The CDR3 reads CASSEGQTSNQPQHF. Here the CDR3 DNA reads TGTGCCAGCAGTGAAGGGCAGACTAGCAATCAGCCCCAGCATTTT.

This chain joins TRBV14 and TRBJ1-2; no reliable D call. V gave up 0 bases and J gave up 6 bases, with 17 bases separating them. The V gene's germline CDR1 is SGHDN and CDR2 FVKESK. The CDR3 is 16 amino acids. CDR3 bases: TGTGCCAGCAGCCAAGATTTAACGGGCGGTATGGATGGCTACACCTTC. This sequence encodes CASSQDLTGGMDGYTF.

The chain is built from TRBV4-1 and TRBJ2-1, with D possibly called TRBD1 or TRBD2 (5 bases each). The CDR3 covers 17 residues. The ends were cut back, 3 bases at V and 4 bases at J, with 19 bases in the middle. Germline V gene lookup returns CDR1 MGHRA and CDR2 YSYEKL. The DNA for the CDR3 is TGCGCCAGCAGCCATAAAACCCAAATCGGGGCTTACAATGAGCAGTTCTTC. Its protein product is CASSHKTQIGAYNEQFF.

DNA of the CDR3: TGTGCTAGTGCTATATTCCCCACAGATACGCAGTATTTT. Its protein is CASAIFPTDTQYF. The chain has TRBV12-5 and TRBJ2-3; no clear D. Trimming took off 7 bases at V and 2 bases at J, with 10 bases between the two ends. The CDR3 covers 13 residues. CDR1 and CDR2 from the germline V gene are LGHNT and FRNRAP.

This clone was observed a handful of times. The chain links TRBV21-1 to TRBJ1-5. TRBV21-1 is an annotated pseudogene. The CDR3 is 14 amino acids. CDR3 in DNA: TGTGCCAGCAGCAAACCCCCCCAAGGGTCGACCCAGCATTTT. Translation gives CASSKPPQGSTQHF.

This clone is a singleton in its sample. J is TRBJ2-3 and V is TRBV6-1; tentative D call: TRBD1 (5 bases). The CDR3 runs to 15 residues. In germline, CDR1 is MNHNS, CDR2 SASEGT. V was clipped by 5 bases and J by 1 base, with 13 bases between them. CDR3 DNA sequence: TGTGCCAGCAGTCCACAGGTGGTACGCACAGATACGCAGTATTTT. As protein: CASSPQVVRTDTQYF.

The CDR3 region is CAISEVWNTEAFF. The CDR3 nucleotides read TGTGCCATCAGTGAAGTGTGGAACACTGAAGCTTTCTTT. The rearrangement uses TRBV10-3 and TRBJ1-1, with no clear D. The V and J ends lost 3 bases and 1 base respectively, with 6 bases between them. Germline V gene data show CDR1 as ENHRY and CDR2 as SYGVKD. This CDR3 is built from 13 residues.

This chain connects TRBV19 to TRBJ1-1; possible D gene TRBD1, 5 bases. The CDR3 length is 13 residues. Germline assignment: CDR1 LNHDA and CDR2 SQIVND (reference sequence). V gave up 7 bases and J gave up 4 bases, with 13 bases separating them. CDR3 residues: CASTQDAATEAFF. DNA for the CDR3: TGTGCCAGTACACAGGACGCGGCCACTGAAGCTTTCTTT.

The genes are TRBV5-4 and TRBJ2-3; tentative D call: TRBD2 (6 bases). The CDR3 totals 14 residues. The ends were cut back, 0 bases at V and 1 base at J, with 6 bases in the middle. Germline values: CDR1 SGHNT, CDR2 YYREEE (reference sequence). CDR3 bases: TGTGCCAGCAGCTTGGCGGGGGGCACAGATACGCAGTATTTT. Translating it yields CASSLAGGTDTQYF. Variable domain in full (rest from reference TRBV5-4 and TRBJ2-3): ETGVTQSPTHLIKTRGQQVTLRCSSQSGHNTVSWYQQALGQGPQFIFQYYREEENGRGNFPPRFSGLQFPNYSSELNVNALELDDSALYLCASSLAGGTDTQYFGPGTRLTVL.

CDR3 sequence reads: CASSYSIGSHSYEQYF. Here the CDR3 DNA reads TGTGCCAGCAGTTACTCGATAGGTTCGCATTCCTACGAGCAGTACTTC. The chain joins TRBV6-5 to TRBJ2-7, with D unresolved. Germline V gives CDR1 MNHEY, CDR2 SVGAGI. CDR3 size: 16 residues. V shed 0 bases and J shed 1 base, with 13 bases lying between them.